The rows below give T cell receptor beta chains drawn from one sample of a study of T cell repertoires in MIS-A myocarditis. Method: immunoSEQ multiplex PCR; TCRdb's copy keeps in-frame clones and lacks some. The sample lists roughly 6,600 clones; about 78% were seen once. What was sequenced was right inferior lung lobe tissue obtained at autopsy. These receptor sequences come from a man between 18 and 35 years old with fulminant myocarditis from multisystem inflammatory syndrome in adults (MIS-A) after COVID-19. CDR3s include the opening cysteine and the closing phenylalanine or tryptophan. Each record gives: clone size, D gene, V gene, J gene, CDR3 DNA, CDR3 protein. A D gene is named only where the DNA matches it firmly. Size is stated for part of the rows, as once, few or many counts, or as a class when the clone is expanded.

clone_size: -
d_call: -
v_call: TRBV4-3
j_call: TRBJ1-4
cdr3_nt: TGCGCCAGCAGCCAAGGGGCCGCAACTAATGAAAAACTGTTTTTT
cdr3_aa: CASSQGAATNEKLFF

clone_size: few
d_call: -
v_call: TRBV10-3
j_call: TRBJ1-3
cdr3_nt: TGTGCCATCAGGAAACAGGGATTTGGAAACACCATATATTTT
cdr3_aa: CAIRKQGFGNTIYF

clone_size: -
d_call: TRBD1
v_call: TRBV4-3
j_call: TRBJ1-2
cdr3_nt: TGCGCCAGCAATCCAGAGCAGGGGGCGGGCTATGGCTACACCTTC
cdr3_aa: CASNPEQGAGYGYTF

clone_size: -
d_call: -
v_call: TRBV12-3/TRBV12-4
j_call: TRBJ1-6
cdr3_nt: TGTGCCAGCAGTTTTCGACAGAATTCACCCCTCCACTTT
cdr3_aa: CASSFRQNSPLHF

clone_size: -
d_call: -
v_call: TRBV6-2/TRBV6-3
j_call: TRBJ1-5
cdr3_nt: TGTGCCAGCAGTTACTCACTCAGGGTGAGCGGTCAGCCCCAGCATTTT
cdr3_aa: CASSYSLRVSGQPQHF

clone_size: few
d_call: TRBD1
v_call: TRBV5-6
j_call: TRBJ2-2
cdr3_nt: TGTGCCAGCAGCTTGGTGCAGGGGGACACCGGGGAGCTGTTTTTT
cdr3_aa: CASSLVQGDTGELFF

clone_size: -
d_call: -
v_call: TRBV14
j_call: TRBJ1-1
cdr3_nt: TGTGCCAGCAGCCAAGACAGGGGCACTGAAGCTTTCTTT
cdr3_aa: CASSQDRGTEAFF

clone_size: few
d_call: -
v_call: TRBV5-1
j_call: TRBJ2-3
cdr3_nt: TGCGCCAGCAGGCAAGGGGATGGGGCAGATACGCAGTATTTT
cdr3_aa: CASRQGDGADTQYF

clone_size: -
d_call: TRBD1
v_call: TRBV11-2
j_call: TRBJ1-4
cdr3_nt: TGTGCCAGCAGCCTCAGGGACAGGGTTGAAAAACTGTTTTTT
cdr3_aa: CASSLRDRVEKLFF

clone_size: -
d_call: -
v_call: TRBV2
j_call: TRBJ2-1
cdr3_nt: TGTGCCAGCAGTGAAACAGGGTTCAATGAGCAGTTCTTC
cdr3_aa: CASSETGFNEQFF

clone_size: -
d_call: -
v_call: TRBV7-8
j_call: TRBJ2-2
cdr3_nt: TGTGCCAGCAGCTTATATTTGTTAGTCTCGGGAACCGGGGAGCTGTTTTTT
cdr3_aa: CASSLYLLVSGTGELFF

clone_size: -
d_call: TRBD1
v_call: TRBV3-1/TRBV3-2
j_call: TRBJ2-2
cdr3_nt: TGTGCCAGCAGCCAAGTACCAGGGGGCAGGATCGGGGAGCTGTTTTTT
cdr3_aa: CASSQVPGGRIGELFF

clone_size: once
d_call: -
v_call: TRBV11-3
j_call: TRBJ1-6
cdr3_nt: TGTGCCAGCAGCTTACCGAATTCACCCCTCCACTTT
cdr3_aa: CASSLPNSPLHF

clone_size: few
d_call: TRBD2
v_call: TRBV6-5
j_call: TRBJ2-7
cdr3_nt: TGTGCCAGCAGATACGGGACTAGCGAATCGGGGGAGCAGTACTTC
cdr3_aa: CASRYGTSESGEQYF

clone_size: -
d_call: -
v_call: TRBV7-9
j_call: TRBJ2-7
cdr3_nt: TGTGCCAGCAGCTTAGGCCCAAATCGGGGTGTCCACGAGCAGTACTTC
cdr3_aa: CASSLGPNRGVHEQYF

clone_size: -
d_call: -
v_call: TRBV7-2
j_call: TRBJ1-5
cdr3_nt: TGTGCCAGCAGCTTAAGAGCGAATCAGCCCCAGCATTTT
cdr3_aa: CASSLRANQPQHF

clone_size: -
d_call: TRBD2
v_call: TRBV25-1
j_call: TRBJ2-7
cdr3_nt: TGTGCCAGCAGTGGCAGGACTAGCGGGTCGAGCTCCTACGAGCAGTACTTC
cdr3_aa: CASSGRTSGSSSYEQYF

clone_size: -
d_call: -
v_call: TRBV5-4
j_call: TRBJ2-5
cdr3_nt: TGTGCCAGCAGCTCCGAGGGTTTGGGATCGGAGACCCAGTACTTC
cdr3_aa: CASSSEGLGSETQYF

clone_size: -
d_call: -
v_call: TRBV7-9
j_call: TRBJ1-4
cdr3_nt: TGTGCCATACTACGCCGGGACTTACTGTTTTTT
cdr3_aa: CAILRRDLLFF

clone_size: -
d_call: TRBD2
v_call: TRBV5-5
j_call: TRBJ2-3
cdr3_nt: TGTGCCAGCAGCTATGTACCAACCGGGACTAGCGGGAGAAATACGCAGTATTTT
cdr3_aa: CASSYVPTGTSGRNTQYF

clone_size: -
d_call: -
v_call: TRBV6-5
j_call: TRBJ2-5
cdr3_nt: TGTGCCAGCATAGGGTACGAGACCCAGTACTTC
cdr3_aa: CASIGYETQYF

clone_size: -
d_call: -
v_call: TRBV19
j_call: TRBJ2-1
cdr3_nt: TGTGCCAGTAGTAGCCGTAGCGGATATGAGCAGTTCTTC
cdr3_aa: CASSSRSGYEQFF

clone_size: -
d_call: -
v_call: TRBV15
j_call: TRBJ1-5
cdr3_nt: TGTGCCACCAGCCCCGGGCCGTCCAGCGGGAGGCCCCAGCATTTT
cdr3_aa: CATSPGPSSGRPQHF

clone_size: few
d_call: -
v_call: TRBV29-1
j_call: TRBJ1-2
cdr3_nt: TGCAGCGTTCAGCGGGGCCTCTATGGCTACACCTTC
cdr3_aa: CSVQRGLYGYTF

clone_size: -
d_call: -
v_call: TRBV6-4
j_call: TRBJ2-1
cdr3_nt: TGTGCCAGCAGTGACTCGAGCGAGTCGGATGAGCAGTTCTTC
cdr3_aa: CASSDSSESDEQFF

clone_size: -
d_call: -
v_call: TRBV14
j_call: TRBJ2-2
cdr3_nt: TGTGCCAGCAGCCACCTTTTAAACCAGGGGAACACCGGGGAGCTGTTTTTT
cdr3_aa: CASSHLLNQGNTGELFF

clone_size: -
d_call: -
v_call: TRBV28
j_call: TRBJ2-7
cdr3_nt: TGTGCCAGCAGATACAGGGATTCCTACGAGCAGTACTTC
cdr3_aa: CASRYRDSYEQYF

clone_size: -
d_call: TRBD2
v_call: TRBV9
j_call: TRBJ2-3
cdr3_nt: TGTGCCAGCAGCAGAGGGACTAGCGGGGGCACAGATACGCAGTATTTT
cdr3_aa: CASSRGTSGGTDTQYF

clone_size: -
d_call: TRBD1
v_call: TRBV11-3
j_call: TRBJ1-4
cdr3_nt: TGTGCCAGCAGCCCTACAGGGGCCTCAAATGAAAAACTGTTTTTT
cdr3_aa: CASSPTGASNEKLFF

clone_size: -
d_call: -
v_call: TRBV6-1
j_call: TRBJ2-5
cdr3_nt: TGTGCCAGCAGTGAATTGCGGGCGACGGCCGCGACCCAGTACTTC
cdr3_aa: CASSELRATAATQYF

clone_size: -
d_call: -
v_call: TRBV7-2
j_call: TRBJ2-1
cdr3_nt: TGTGCCAGCAGCTTAGCTAGATCAAATGAGCAGTTCTTC
cdr3_aa: CASSLARSNEQFF

clone_size: few
d_call: TRBD2
v_call: TRBV19
j_call: TRBJ2-1
cdr3_nt: TGTGCCAGTAGTAAAGTGGGAGGGCCGGGTAATGAGCAGTTCTTC
cdr3_aa: CASSKVGGPGNEQFF

clone_size: few
d_call: TRBD2
v_call: TRBV6-1
j_call: TRBJ2-2
cdr3_nt: TGTGCCAGCAGTGAAGGGACTAGCGACACCGGGGAGCTGTTTTTT
cdr3_aa: CASSEGTSDTGELFF